This entry features one TCR beta chain sequence. The clone's antigen remains unknown. No qualities accompany the bases; no much larger clone lies one base away. The source of the sample is a study of cytomegalovirus exposure and HLA in healthy donors (dated by TCRdb to the late 2010s). About the study as a whole: An earlier analysis of approximately 640 of the donors reported roughly 270 Gb of sequence data and around 120 million unique TCR beta sequences from 150 million to 200 million T cells. In addition to the first cohort of about 650 subjects, a separate validation cohort of 100 to 150 different subjects was used. To predict cytomegalovirus infection status, the study brought together high-throughput TCR immunosequencing, statistical association of individual TCRs with disease status, and machine learning. The study aimed to test whether cataloging public T cell receptors could reveal signatures of past pathogen exposure. Four to six DR-DQ haplotypes were handled as single units for association and clustering because linkage in the cohort was strong. HLA typing covered class I and class II loci at four-digit resolution. In the later analysis, no new phenotypic data were used to find candidate immune exposures; instead, reliance was placed on TCR beta sequences and their occurrence across donors. To decide whether each TCR beta V gene segment behaved as functional or pseudogenic, an earlier analysis of some 600 of the donors relied on high-throughput TCR beta sequencing. Every repertoire in the discovery cohort had been generated on one and the same sequencing platform. An early release that covered some 630 HLA-typed donors contained around 330 gigabases of sequencing data and 75 million to 100 million unique TCR sequences. In a later analysis, previously published TCR beta repertoires from roughly 710 donors were re-analyzed and high-resolution HLA genotyping was added so that TCR occurrence patterns could be studied. Donor age, sex, ethnicity and CMV serostatus were compiled together with the repertoire data. Across about 370 genotyped donors of the cohort, an average of about 240,000 unique TCR beta nucleotide sequences per donor were sequenced, and 15% to 20% of those sequences were non-productive. Among the roughly 410 genotyped donors, more than 70% belonged to the genetic ancestry cluster associated with self-reported Caucasian donors. Typing coverage varied by locus: roughly 629-640 donors for A, B, C, DRB1 and DQB1; approximately 500 for DQA1; approximately 570 for DPA1; some 470 for DPB1. Using immunosequencing, the study profiled T cell repertoires from about 650 subjects and related those repertoires to cytomegalovirus serostatus. A later genetic analysis took genome-wide SNP genotypes for about 65% of the 666 donors and used that subset as a discovery cohort.

Study-wide conclusions, independent of this receptor: For the cohort, immune exposure information was limited to CMV serostatus. Correlated functional status among segregating V segments might reflect linkage disequilibrium, but an unknown experimental factor could not be ruled out. While some public TCRs were present in many individuals, most TCR sequences turned up only very rarely across donors. In a later genetic analysis, a missense DCLRE1C variant was associated with V-gene and J-gene trimming of TCR beta chains, and the association was replicated in an independent cohort. Because counts were too low, roughly 16 rarely observed V segments, including chromosome 9 orphons, were left out of the earlier analysis of about 620 of the donors. Three of the identified cytomegalovirus-associated TCR beta chains were confirmed in vitro to be specific for cytomegalovirus antigens. Roughly uniform sequencing depth across donors was assumed in presence/absence analyses, although this assumption may not hold. A later analysis found that most CMV-associated TCR beta chains appeared HLA-restricted, with HLA associations seemingly driven largely by CMV exposure. The cohort was sequenced for TCR beta chains only, and without alpha or paired-chain data the features that could be detected were limited. According to a later analysis, parvovirus B19, influenza, CMV and Epstein-Barr virus appeared linked to several top co-occurrence clusters. In the study, about 150 TCR beta chains were listed as associated with cytomegalovirus. The authors suggested that the approach could potentially be extended to other disease states and immunological phenotypes. Because HLA typing was missing for some donors at each locus, association tests included only the typed subset. The sequencing pipeline was judged likely to have produced a cluster of highly shared sequence variants as a technical artifact. At a false discovery rate of 0.05, a later analysis linked roughly 17,000 TCR beta sequences to specific HLA alleles. In a later analysis, HLA-associated TCR beta chains were found to be more clonally expanded and to have lower generation probabilities than equally common non-associated chains. A later genetic analysis reported fewer N-insertions in productive TCRs among donors in an Asian-associated ancestry cluster than the roughly 700-donor mean. In a later analysis, TCR association rates were found to vary across HLA loci, with the most associated TCRs seen for DRB1 alleles and the fewest for HLA-C alleles. A further reported finding was that TCR beta sequences accurately predicted the HLA-A and HLA-B alleles for most subjects in the first cohort. Strong co-occurrence of HLA alleles, especially DR and DQ, made assigning TCR associations to individual alleles difficult. In an earlier analysis of around 600 of the donors, most TCR beta V segments were observed in productive rearrangements about 90% or about 30% of the time, broadly matching IMGT annotations. Cytomegalovirus status was reported to be diagnosed by the classifier with high specificity and sensitivity in both the original and validation cohorts.

The cohort consisted of hundreds of healthy bone marrow donors. Cohort members were all nominally healthy when sampled, although unrecorded immune exposures were likely present. The donor tested CMV seronegative and was one of the 352 seronegative cohort members. Each donor provided a peripheral blood sample, and peripheral blood mononuclear cells were used for TCR beta sequencing. The Qiagen DNeasy Blood Extraction Kit was used to extract genomic DNA from the blood cell samples. Library preparation was by the immunoSEQ multiplex PCR assay. For the multiplex PCR, a mixture combining 60 forward primers for TCR Vbeta segments and 13 reverse primers for TCR Jbeta segments was used. A multiplex PCR assay on genomic DNA amplified the CDR3 region of rearranged TCR beta genes. Amplified TCR beta libraries were sequenced as 87-base-pair reads on the Illumina HiSeq System. The published analysis was carried out like this. A later analysis counted approximately 76 million unique TCR beta chains across the 690 or so repertoires, and around 9.9 million of these chains were shared by at least two donors. To remove PCR and sequencing errors, raw reads were error-corrected and collapsed into unique sequences using a nearest-neighbor algorithm that merged closely related sequences. To assign V, D and J gene segments, CDR3 sequences were aligned to IMGT reference sequences. For a sequence to be retained, a match of at least six nucleotides to both a V gene segment and a J gene segment was required. Rearrangements were classified as productive when the CDR3 lacked stop codons and remained in frame with V and J, and all other rearrangements were classified as non-productive. Following IMGT convention, CDR3 was defined as the stretch from the second conserved V-encoded cysteine to the conserved J-encoded phenylalanine. In an earlier analysis of just under 600 of the donors, sequences lacking an unambiguous match to a single V gene segment were excluded. In an earlier analysis of 587 of the donors, V segments were called functional above 56.7% productive rearrangements and were called segregating when the between-donor standard deviation exceeded 5%. A statistical classification framework was developed to diagnose cytomegalovirus status using the catalog of TCR beta chain sequences. V and J gene assignment, in a later analysis, came from comparing TCR nucleotide sequences with IMGT/GENE-DB human TR gene sequences. The TCRdist pipeline was used in a later analysis to assign CDR3 sequences and most-parsimonious VDJ recombination scenarios. In a later analysis, each TCR beta chain was defined by its CDR3 amino acid sequence together with its V-gene family, and reads lacking a unique V-gene family were excluded. To address suspected cross-contamination and a sequencing artifact, a later analysis removed around 590 highly shared, low-generation-probability nucleotide sequences. A later analysis calculated a clonal expansion index for each public chain from normalized within-repertoire ranks of inferred template counts. In a later analysis, generation probabilities were computed using a VDJ recombination model fitted to out-of-frame rearrangements, and the results were checked against IGoR. A later analysis scored TCR-TCR, TCR-HLA and TCR-CMV co-occurrence with hypergeometric tests, applying a repertoire-size bias correction to TCR pairs. False discovery rates were estimated in a later analysis by permuting HLA or CMV assignments 20 times. In a later analysis, co-occurring TCRs were grouped using DBSCAN, with TCRdist sequence similarity added in when clustering inside HLA-allele-positive subsets. Repertoires with fewer than 30,000 or more than 120,000 public chains, plus five repertoires with anomalous nucleotide sharing, were excluded from co-occurrence clustering. TCRdb re-hosts the immuneACCESS table, in-frame sequences only. Its copies lack some clones; in the studies checked, an unresolved V gene accounts for under half of them, and the cause for the rest is not known. The V and J calls and the clone size are those of that table, but D and trimming were determined from the DNA. The sample table holds 170,000 or so clones, of which less than 85% were seen once. The ten largest account for roughly 5.2% of the sample.

Sequenced sample: PBMCs. This receptor was obtained from a young man in good health and CMV-seronegative.

Here is the DNA: TGTGCCAGCAGCTTAGGGGCAGCCAATGAGCAGTTCTTC. This gives the protein CASSLGAANEQFF. This receptor chain uses TRBV7-8 and TRBJ2-1, with the D segment identity uncertain. From cysteine to phenylalanine, the CDR3 is 13 amino acids long. This entry keeps only the CDR3 DNA: 39 bases, framed from base 1. V lost 1 base and J lost 6 bases; the stretch between them is 7 bases long. Reading the germline V gene gives CDR1 SGHVS and CDR2 FQNEAQ.